The TCR beta chain described here comes from a study of beta chain features in type 1 diabetes (dated by TCRdb to 2016 to 2019). Context from the whole study: Mean age, gender distribution, total cell number and subset yield were not different between patients and healthy donors. A total of 90 million to 130 million sorted cells were examined across all samples, and a strong correlation was observed between cell number per subset and RNA yield. In the study, TCRB repertoires of sorted circulating CD4+ T cell subsets from recently diagnosed type 1 diabetes patients were compared with those of matched healthy donors. Regulatory and stem cell-like memory subsets were isolated from only 8 patients and 8 healthy donors, whereas naive and central memory subsets came from all 30 or so donors.

CDR1 and CDR2, looked up from the germline V gene, are SGHRS and YFSETQ. Its CDR3 holds 15 amino acids, cysteine through phenylalanine. Only the CDR3 DNA is retained, 45 bases long and in frame from the first base. V is clipped by 0 bases and J by 6 bases, and the sequence between their germline boundaries is 13 bases long. This clone came up a few times. What this receptor recognizes is not known. Within one base of it there is no much larger clone, and no base qualities were kept. Broader findings and caveats from the paper: In all four CD4+ subsets, TCRB CDR3 length was moderately but significantly shorter in type 1 diabetes patients. Only small numbers of individuals were included in the HLA sub-analyses, which left unresolved whether HLA type had any influence on TCRB rearrangement. At VDJ recombination sites, patients with type 1 diabetes made fewer insertions and deleted more nucleotides, a pattern implying thymic rearrangement abnormalities. Because cDNA rather than genomic DNA was sequenced, highly expressing activated cells could have been over-represented, although no difference in activation and CD3 levels was found between groups. Shorter templates might be favored by PCR, yet because patient and control samples were amplified and corrected together, any such skew would affect both groups equally. Naive, central memory and regulatory TCRB repertoires appeared to be more alike among patients than among healthy donors.

All of the isolated RNA was reverse transcribed with the High Capacity cDNA Reverse Transcription Kit, so expressed TCRB transcripts were sequenced. Deep immunoSEQ sequencing was performed on naive, central memory and regulatory T cell samples, with an average of roughly 3.3 million total reads per sample. After sorted cells were lysed in RLT buffer, RNA was extracted with DNase-treated RNeasy Micro or Mini kits, with the choice depending on cell number. Each cell subset was processed on its own to prevent cross-contamination, while patient and healthy donor samples were processed together. The immunoSEQ multiplex PCR was used to amplify TCRB sequences from cDNA, generating 87-bp fragments that spanned the CDR3 region. Sequencing of the amplicons was performed on the Illumina HiSeq platform. The published analysis was carried out like this. Synthetic template baselines were used to correct PCR bias computationally, reads within Hamming distance 2 were collapsed together, and singletons that could not be merged were discarded. Reads were aligned against IMGT to assign V, D and J genes, CDR3 length and insertions or deletions at six rearrangement sites. Within each subset, clonotype counts were normalized to sorted cell number, after which true diversity and Gini coefficients were computed with the tcR R package. The overlap coefficient, calculated on TCRB nucleotide sequences, was used to measure repertoire sharing. Out-of-frame TCRB sequences from naive cells were analyzed as a proxy for the pre-selection repertoire. The table comes from immuneACCESS by way of TCRdb, which keeps in-frame sequences with V and J called. Part of the clones is missing from these tables; in studies checked, under half for an unresolved V gene and the rest for unknown reasons. The DNA gave D and trimming, while V, J and clone size come from that table. The sample records under 950,000 clones, about 17% of which are singletons. The top ten hold 0.023% of the sample.

From each donor, a single peripheral blood sample of roughly 0.11 L on average was drawn into heparinised tubes. A BD FACSAria II was used to sort naive, central memory, regulatory and stem cell-like memory CD4+ T cells with a panel that included CD45RO, CCR7, CD25, CD127, CD95 and CD27. Purity was above 98% for every sorted population. PBMCs were separated immediately by Lymphoprep density gradient centrifugation and were stained directly, without being cultured. Samples were stained and sorted in pairs, with one healthy donor and one patient per experiment, so that batch effects were minimized. The origin of this receptor is a woman younger than 30 in good health. Rearrangement joined TRBV5-1 to TRBJ2-1; the D region may be TRBD1 or TRBD2, each matching 5 bases equally. The sequencing sample was made of naive CD4+ T cells from blood. The intended sense of this specimen's cell subset or site label: true naive CD4+ T cells. In nucleotides, the sequence is TGCGCCAGCAGCTTGGATGGGACGGCCTTCAATGAGCAGTTCTTC. Translated, it gives CASSLDGTAFNEQFF.